The T cell receptor (beta chain) under discussion was sequenced for a study of prognosis after radiotherapy for stage I lung cancer. This clonotype was detected only a few times. With V trimmed by 6 bases and J by 6 bases, 6 bases remained unmatched. This CDR3 is 13 amino acids long. Germline values: CDR1 DFQATT, CDR2 SNEGSKA (reference sequence). TCR beta CDR3 amplification from genomic DNA was performed by two-round multiplex PCR. Every TRBV and TRBJ gene had its own specific primer in first-round PCR. Each CDR3 protein gets one entry after TCRdb re-called the multiplex PCR reads with MiXCR. The sample lists under 50,000 distinct CDR3 sequences; roughly a quarter were seen once.

This specimen was PBMCs, taken before or after stereotactic body radiation therapy (not recorded which). The sequence was collected from a donor over 45 with non-small cell lung cancer. This chain links TRBV20-1 with TRBJ2-1; 9 bases line up with TRBD2. The CDR3 here is CSAKTSGRNEQFF. CDR3 in DNA: TGCAGTGCGAAAACTAGCGGGCGCAATGAGCAGTTCTTC.